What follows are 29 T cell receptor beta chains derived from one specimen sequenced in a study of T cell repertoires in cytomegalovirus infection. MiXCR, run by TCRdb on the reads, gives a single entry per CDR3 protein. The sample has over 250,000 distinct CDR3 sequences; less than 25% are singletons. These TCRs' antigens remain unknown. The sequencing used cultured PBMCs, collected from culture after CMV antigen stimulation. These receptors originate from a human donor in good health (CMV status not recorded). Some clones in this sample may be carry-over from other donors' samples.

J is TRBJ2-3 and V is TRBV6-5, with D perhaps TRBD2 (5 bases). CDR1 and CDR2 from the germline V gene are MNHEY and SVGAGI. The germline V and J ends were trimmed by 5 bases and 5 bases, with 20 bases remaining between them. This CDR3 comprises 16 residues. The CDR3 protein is CASSEYVRGVGDTQYF. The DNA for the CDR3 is TGTGCCAGCAGTGAATATGTTCGGGGAGTTGGAGATACGCAGTATTTT.

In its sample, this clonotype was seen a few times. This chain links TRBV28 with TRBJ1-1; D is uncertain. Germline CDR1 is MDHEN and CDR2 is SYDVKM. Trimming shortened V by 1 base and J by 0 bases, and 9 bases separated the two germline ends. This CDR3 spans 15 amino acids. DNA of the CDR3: TGTGCCAGCAGTTTATCCAAACCCATGAACACTGAAGCTTTCTTT. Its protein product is CASSLSKPMNTEAFF.

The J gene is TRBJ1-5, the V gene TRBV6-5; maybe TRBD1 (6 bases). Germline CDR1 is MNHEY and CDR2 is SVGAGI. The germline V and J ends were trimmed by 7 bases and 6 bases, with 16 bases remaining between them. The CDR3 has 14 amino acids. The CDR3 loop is CASKGQGKGQPQHF. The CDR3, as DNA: TGTGCCAGCAAGGGGCAGGGGAAGGGTCAGCCCCAGCATTTT.

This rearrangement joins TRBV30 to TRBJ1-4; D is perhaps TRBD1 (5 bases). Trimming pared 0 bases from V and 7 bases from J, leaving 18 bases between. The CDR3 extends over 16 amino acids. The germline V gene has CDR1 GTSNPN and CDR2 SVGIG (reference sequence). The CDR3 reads CAWSVRVHPGVEKLFF. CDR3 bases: TGTGCCTGGAGTGTACGGGTACACCCGGGGGTTGAAAAACTGTTTTTT.

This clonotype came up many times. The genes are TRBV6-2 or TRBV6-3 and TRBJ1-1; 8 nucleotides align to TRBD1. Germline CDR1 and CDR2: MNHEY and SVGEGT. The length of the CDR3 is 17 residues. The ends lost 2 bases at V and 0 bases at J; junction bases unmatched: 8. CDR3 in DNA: TGTGCCAGCAGTTACCCCGTCGGACAGGGAATGAACACTGAAGCTTTCTTT. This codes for CASSYPVGQGMNTEAFF.

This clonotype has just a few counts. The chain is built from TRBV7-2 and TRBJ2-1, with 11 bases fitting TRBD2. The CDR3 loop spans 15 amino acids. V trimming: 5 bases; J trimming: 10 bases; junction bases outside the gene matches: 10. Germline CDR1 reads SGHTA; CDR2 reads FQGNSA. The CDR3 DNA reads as TGTGCCAGCAGCATCGGGACTAGCGGAATCTCGGAGCAGTTCTTC. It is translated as CASSIGTSGISEQFF.

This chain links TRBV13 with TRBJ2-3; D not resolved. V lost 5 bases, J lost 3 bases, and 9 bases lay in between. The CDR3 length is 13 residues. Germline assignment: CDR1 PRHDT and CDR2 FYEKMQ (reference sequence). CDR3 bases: TGTGCCAGCAGCCCGCGGTTAACAGATACGCAGTATTTT. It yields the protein CASSPRLTDTQYF.

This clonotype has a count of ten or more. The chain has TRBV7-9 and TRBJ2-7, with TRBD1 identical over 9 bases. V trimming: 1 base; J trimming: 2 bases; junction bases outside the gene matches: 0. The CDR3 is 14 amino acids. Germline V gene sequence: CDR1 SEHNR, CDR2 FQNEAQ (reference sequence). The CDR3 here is CASSLGTGAYEQYF. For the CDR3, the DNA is TGTGCCAGCAGCTTAGGGACAGGGGCCTACGAGCAGTACTTC.

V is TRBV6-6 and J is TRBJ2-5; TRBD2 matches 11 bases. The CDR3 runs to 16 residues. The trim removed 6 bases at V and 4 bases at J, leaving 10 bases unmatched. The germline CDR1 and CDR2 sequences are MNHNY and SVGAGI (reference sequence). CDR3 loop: CASSLTSGSKGETQYF. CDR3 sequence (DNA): TGTGCCAGCAGCTTAACTAGCGGGAGTAAGGGAGAGACCCAGTACTTC.

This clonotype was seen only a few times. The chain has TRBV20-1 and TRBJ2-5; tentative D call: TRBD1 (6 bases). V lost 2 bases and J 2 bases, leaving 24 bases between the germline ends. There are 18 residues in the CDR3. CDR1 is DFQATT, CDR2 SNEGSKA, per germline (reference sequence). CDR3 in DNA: TGCAGTGCTAGAAATTTGGAGCAGGGGTCCGACTGGCAAGAGACCCAGTACTTC. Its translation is CSARNLEQGSDWQETQYF.

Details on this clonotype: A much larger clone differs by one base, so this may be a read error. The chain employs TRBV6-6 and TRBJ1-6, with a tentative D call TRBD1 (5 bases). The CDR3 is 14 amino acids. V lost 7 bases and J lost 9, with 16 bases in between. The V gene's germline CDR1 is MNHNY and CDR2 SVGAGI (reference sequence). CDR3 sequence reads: CASTQCGDRSPLHF. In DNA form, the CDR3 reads TGTGCCAGCACCCAGTGTGGGGACCGTTCACCCCTCCACTTT.

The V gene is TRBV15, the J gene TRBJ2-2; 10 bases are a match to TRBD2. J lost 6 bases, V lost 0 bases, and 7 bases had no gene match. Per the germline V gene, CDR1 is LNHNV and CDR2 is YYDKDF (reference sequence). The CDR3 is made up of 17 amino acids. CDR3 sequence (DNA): TGTGCCACCAGCAGAGATCGGGCTAGCGGGAGTTCCGGGGAGCTGTTTTTT. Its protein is CATSRDRASGSSGELFF.

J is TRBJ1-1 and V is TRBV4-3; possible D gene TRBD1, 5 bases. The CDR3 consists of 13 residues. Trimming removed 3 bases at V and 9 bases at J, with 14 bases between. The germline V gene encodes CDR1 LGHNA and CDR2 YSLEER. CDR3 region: CASSHTGTLKAFF. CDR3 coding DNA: TGCGCCAGCAGCCATACCGGGACGTTAAAAGCTTTCTTT.

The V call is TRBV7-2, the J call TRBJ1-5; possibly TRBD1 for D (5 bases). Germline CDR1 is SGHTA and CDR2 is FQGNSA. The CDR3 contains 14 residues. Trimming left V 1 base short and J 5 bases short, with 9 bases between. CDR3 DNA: TGTGCCAGCAGCTTAGGAGGGGTGGATCAGCCCCAGCATTTT. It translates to CASSLGGVDQPQHF.

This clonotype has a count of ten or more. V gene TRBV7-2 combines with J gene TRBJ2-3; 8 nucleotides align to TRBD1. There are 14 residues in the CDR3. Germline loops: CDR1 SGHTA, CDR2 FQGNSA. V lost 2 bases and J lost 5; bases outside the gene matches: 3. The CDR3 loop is CASSLQTGEDTQYF. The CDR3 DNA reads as TGTGCCAGCAGCTTACAGACAGGGGAAGATACGCAGTATTTT.

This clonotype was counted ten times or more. CDR3 nucleotides: TGTGCCAGCAGTTTTACTAGCGGCGGGACCCAGTACTTC. This translates into CASSFTSGGTQYF. The chain has TRBV12-3 or TRBV12-4 and TRBJ2-5; the match to TRBD2 covers 8 bases. Trimming cost V 3 bases and J 7 bases; bases outside gene matches: 4. The CDR3 contains 13 residues.

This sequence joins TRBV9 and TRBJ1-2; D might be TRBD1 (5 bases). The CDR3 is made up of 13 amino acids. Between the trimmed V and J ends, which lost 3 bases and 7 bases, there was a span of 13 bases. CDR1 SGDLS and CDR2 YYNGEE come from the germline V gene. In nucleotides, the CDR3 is TGTGCCAGCAGCGGACCAAGGGGCGGTGGCTACACCTTC. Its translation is CASSGPRGGGYTF.

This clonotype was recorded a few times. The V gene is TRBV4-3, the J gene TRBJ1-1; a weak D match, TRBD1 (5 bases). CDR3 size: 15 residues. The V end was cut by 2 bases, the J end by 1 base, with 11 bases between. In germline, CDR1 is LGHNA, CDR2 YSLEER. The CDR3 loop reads CASSQSRGTNTEAFF. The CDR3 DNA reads TGCGCCAGCAGCCAAAGTAGGGGTACGAACACTGAAGCTTTCTTT.

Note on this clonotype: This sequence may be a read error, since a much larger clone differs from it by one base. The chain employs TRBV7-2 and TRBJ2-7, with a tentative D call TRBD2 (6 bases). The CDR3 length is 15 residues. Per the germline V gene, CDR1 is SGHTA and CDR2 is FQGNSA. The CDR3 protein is CASRLGGVSSYEQYF. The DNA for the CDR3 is TGTGCCAGCAGATTAGGCGGGGTGAGCTCCTACGAGCAGTACTTC.

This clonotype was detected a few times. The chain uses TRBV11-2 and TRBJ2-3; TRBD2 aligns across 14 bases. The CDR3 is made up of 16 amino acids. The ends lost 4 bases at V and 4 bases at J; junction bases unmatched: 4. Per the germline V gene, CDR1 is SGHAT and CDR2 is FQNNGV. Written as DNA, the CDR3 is TGTGCCAGCAGCTCGGGACTAGCGGGAGTAGCAGATACGCAGTATTTT. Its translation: CASSSGLAGVADTQYF.

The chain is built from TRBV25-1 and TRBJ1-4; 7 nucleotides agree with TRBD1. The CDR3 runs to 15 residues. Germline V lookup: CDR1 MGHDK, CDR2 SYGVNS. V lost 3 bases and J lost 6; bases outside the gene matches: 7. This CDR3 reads CASSDLGQRDEKLFF. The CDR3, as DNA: TGTGCCAGCAGTGATTTGGGACAGAGAGATGAAAAACTGTTTTTT.

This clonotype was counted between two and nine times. The CDR3 reads CASNPGPQRSEQYF. DNA of the CDR3: TGTGCCAGCAATCCGGGTCCCCAAAGAAGCGAGCAGTACTTC. The chain links TRBV12-3 or TRBV12-4 to TRBJ2-7, with unresolved D. The CDR3 is 14 amino acids. V was clipped by 7 bases and J by 6 bases, with 19 bases between them.

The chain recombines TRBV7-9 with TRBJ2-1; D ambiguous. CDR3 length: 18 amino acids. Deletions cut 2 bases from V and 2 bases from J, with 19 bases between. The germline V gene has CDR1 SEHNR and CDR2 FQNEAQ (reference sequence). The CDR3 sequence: CASSLIGPKVHTYNEQFF. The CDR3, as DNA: TGTGCCAGCAGCTTAATAGGACCGAAAGTCCACACCTACAATGAGCAGTTCTTC.

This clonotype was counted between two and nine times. CDR3 sequence (DNA): TGTGCCAGCAGCCAAGCGGCAGCTTCCTACGAGCAGTACTTC. Residues: CASSQAAASYEQYF. V usage is TRBV3-1 and J usage is TRBJ2-7, with D unresolved. Germline V gene data show CDR1 as LGHDT and CDR2 as YNNKEL (reference sequence). Trimming removed 1 base from V and 1 base from J, with 8 bases in between. This CDR3 has 14 residues.

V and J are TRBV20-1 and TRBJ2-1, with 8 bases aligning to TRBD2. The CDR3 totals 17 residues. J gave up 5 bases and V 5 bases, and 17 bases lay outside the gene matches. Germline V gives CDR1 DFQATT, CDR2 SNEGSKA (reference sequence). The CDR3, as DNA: TGCAGTGCTCCCCGACCCAGCGCTAGCGGGCCAGACAATGAGCAGTTCTTC. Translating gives CSAPRPSASGPDNEQFF.

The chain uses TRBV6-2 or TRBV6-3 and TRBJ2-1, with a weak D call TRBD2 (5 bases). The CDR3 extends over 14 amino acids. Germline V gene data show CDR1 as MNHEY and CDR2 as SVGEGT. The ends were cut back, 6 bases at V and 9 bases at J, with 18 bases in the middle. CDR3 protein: CASRLAPWYGEQFF. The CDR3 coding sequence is TGTGCCAGCAGATTAGCGCCATGGTACGGTGAGCAGTTCTTC.

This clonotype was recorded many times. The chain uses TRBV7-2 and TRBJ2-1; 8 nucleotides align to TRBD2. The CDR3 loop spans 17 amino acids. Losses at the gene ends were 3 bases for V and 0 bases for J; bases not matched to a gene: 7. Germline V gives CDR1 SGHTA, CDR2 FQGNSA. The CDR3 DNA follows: TGTGCCAGCAGCTTCGGACCACTAGCGGTCTCCTACAATGAGCAGTTCTTC. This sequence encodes CASSFGPLAVSYNEQFF.

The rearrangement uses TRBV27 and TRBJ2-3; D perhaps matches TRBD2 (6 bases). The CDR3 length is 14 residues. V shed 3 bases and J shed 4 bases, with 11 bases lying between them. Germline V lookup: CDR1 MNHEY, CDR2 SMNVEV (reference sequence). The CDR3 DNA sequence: TGTGCCAGCAGTTTGGGGGGTCCCCCAGATACGCAGTATTTT. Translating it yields CASSLGGPPDTQYF.

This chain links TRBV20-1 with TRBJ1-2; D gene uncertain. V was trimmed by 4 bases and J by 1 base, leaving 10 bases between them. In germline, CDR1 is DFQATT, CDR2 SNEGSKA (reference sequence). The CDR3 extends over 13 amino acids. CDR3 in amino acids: CSATQGINYGYTF. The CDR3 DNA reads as TGCAGTGCTACCCAAGGGATTAACTATGGCTACACCTTC.